In this sample, the clone carrying this T cell receptor (beta chain) turned up a few times. The data derive from a study of CD8+ T cells in alopecia areata. After isolation, RNA underwent reverse transcription to generate cDNA as the sequencing template. The protocol was immunoSEQ multiplex PCR, while the TCRdb copy is restricted to in-frame clones and leaves out a portion. The data show about 280,000 clones, 55% to 70% seen once. Treatment here: oral pan-JAK inhibitor, 5-10 mg twice daily. Sorting separated CD4+ and CD8+ T cells out of PBMCs. The CDR3 has 13 amino acids. The germline V gene encodes CDR1 SQVTM and CDR2 ANQGSEA. V was trimmed by 4 bases and J by 6 bases, leaving 16 bases between them.

The clonotype originates from a human donor with alopecia areata. The input for sequencing was CD4+ T cells sorted from blood, taken at week 24, from a patient treated with tofacitinib. The chain employs TRBV29-1 and TRBJ2-7, with D unresolved. Here the CDR3 DNA reads TGCAGCGTTGCTTTCAATTCGTTATCCGAGCAGTACTTC. As protein: CSVAFNSLSEQYF.